This T cell receptor beta chain was captured in a study of naive and memory T cell subsets. This clonotype was recorded many times. Its antigen is unidentified. V dropped 6 bases and J dropped 4 bases, with 21 bases sitting between them. Per germline, CDR1 SQVTM and CDR2 ANQGSEA. The CDR3 extends over 15 amino acids. Study-level results: No ground truth validated the naive and memory repertoire findings.

An equimolar mix of two oligonucleotides served as the beta constant-region primer for TRBC1 and TRBC2. Using its own MiXCR run on the UMI-ligation and nested PCR reads, TCRdb lists one record per CDR3 protein. Of some 87,000 distinct CDR3 sequences in the sample, 7% to 7.5% were seen once. The sequenced sample was central memory CD4+ T cells from blood. The chain recombines TRBV29-1 with TRBJ1-2, with a tentative D call TRBD1 (6 bases). This TCR was sampled from a human donor in good health. CDR3 sequence reads: CSVDQYRGQGYGYTF. The CDR3 region has the DNA TGCAGCGTCGACCAGTATCGGGGGCAGGGCTATGGCTACACCTTC.